This T cell receptor beta chain was sequenced for a study of cytomegalovirus exposure and HLA in healthy donors. Notes on the study in general: Reports state that TCR beta sequences accurately predicted most subjects' HLA-A and HLA-B alleles.

Germline-derived CDR1 and CDR2 are MNHEY and SVGAGI. V gave up 4 bases and J gave up 6 bases, with 18 bases separating them. The CDR3 is made up of 15 amino acids. PCR primers comprised 60 Vbeta and 13 Jbeta primers. Assay used: immunoSEQ multiplex PCR; TCRdb lists only in-frame clones, some missing. The sample carries more than 95,000 clones, roughly 72% recorded once. Turning to this clone: The antigen remains unidentified.

Sequenced input: PBMCs. This chain links TRBV6-5 with TRBJ1-2, with D perhaps TRBD1 (6 bases). The sequence was collected from a man in his forties or fifties in good health and CMV-seropositive. CDR3 DNA: TGTGCCAGCAGTTCGTGGACAGAGGAGCCAAATGGCTACACCTTC. Protein product: CASSSWTEEPNGYTF.